This T cell receptor (beta chain) originates from a study of beta chain features in type 1 diabetes. Trimming took 2 bases from V and 5 from J, leaving 9 bases between them. CDR3 size: 13 residues. Germline V CDR1 and CDR2: MNHEY, SMNVEV (reference sequence). This clone occurred a few times. Investigators reverse transcribed all isolated RNA, so they sequenced expressed TCRB transcripts. Some clones are missing from TCRdb's copy, which holds only in-frame ones; the method was immunoSEQ multiplex PCR. The sample has 350,000 to 450,000 clones, over 13% seen once. The source is a woman under 30 in good health. Input material: naive CD4+ T cells from blood. The chain employs TRBV27 and TRBJ2-5, with unresolved D. The CDR3 sequence is CASSLRYRETQYF. The CDR3 DNA follows: TGTGCCAGCAGTTTACGGTACCGGGAGACCCAGTACTTC.